What follows describes a single T cell receptor beta chain. The authors reverse transcribed all of the isolated RNA, so sequencing captured expressed TCRB transcripts. The assay was immunoSEQ multiplex PCR, and TCRdb's table has in-frame clones only and misses some. The repertoire consists of 310,000 or so clones, with under 8.5% occurring once and the leading ten covering around 0.45%. The single heparinised draw taken from each donor contained 90 to 150 mL of blood on average. Sorting produced populations that all topped 95% purity. The sample is drawn from a study of beta chain features in type 1 diabetes. Study-level information: Nearly 110,000,000 sorted cells were examined across all samples.

Germline V gives CDR1 SGHRS, CDR2 YFSETQ. V was clipped by 0 bases and J by 4 bases, with 11 bases between them. There are 15 residues in the CDR3. Sequenced: central memory CD4+ T cells from blood. The V gene is TRBV5-1, the J gene TRBJ2-1; D uncertain. The TCR sequence derives from a woman between 18 and 29 years old in good health. This CDR3 is CASSLEATRYNEQFF. The CDR3 DNA reads as TGCGCCAGCAGCTTGGAAGCGACACGGTACAATGAGCAGTTCTTC.